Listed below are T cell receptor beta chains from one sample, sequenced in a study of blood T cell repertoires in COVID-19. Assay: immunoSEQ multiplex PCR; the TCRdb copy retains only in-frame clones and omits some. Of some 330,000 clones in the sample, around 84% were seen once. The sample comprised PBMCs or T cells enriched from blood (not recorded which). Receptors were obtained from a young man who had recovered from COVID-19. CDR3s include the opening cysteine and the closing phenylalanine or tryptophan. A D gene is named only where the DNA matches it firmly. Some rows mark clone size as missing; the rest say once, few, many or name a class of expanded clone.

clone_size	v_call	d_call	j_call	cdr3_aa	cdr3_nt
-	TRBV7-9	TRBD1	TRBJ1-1	CASSLATGPTEAFF	TGTGCCAGCAGCTTAGCGACAGGGCCCACTGAAGCTTTCTTT
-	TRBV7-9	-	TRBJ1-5	CASSLGGAWQPQHF	TGTGCCAGCAGCTTAGGGGGCGCATGGCAGCCCCAGCATTTT
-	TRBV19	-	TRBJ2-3	CASSIAGVTTDTQYF	TGTGCCAGTAGTATAGCGGGGGTGACCACAGATACGCAGTATTTT
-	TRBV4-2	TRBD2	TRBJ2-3	CASSQDRSVAGGAPDTQYF	TGTGCCAGCAGCCAAGATAGGTCGGTAGCGGGTGGGGCACCAGATACGCAGTATTTT
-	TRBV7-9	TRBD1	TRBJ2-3	CASSGDRGKTDTQYF	TGTGCCAGCAGCGGGGACAGGGGGAAGACAGATACGCAGTATTTT
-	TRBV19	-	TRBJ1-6	CASRGVGAVNSPLHF	TGTGCCAGTCGGGGTGTGGGGGCGGTAAATTCACCCCTCCACTTT
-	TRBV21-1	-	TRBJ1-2	CASSKLLYGYTF	TGTGCCAGCAGCAAACTTCTCTATGGCTACACCTTC
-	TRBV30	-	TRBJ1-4	CAWSVVGTRREKLFF	TGTGCCTGGAGTGTCGTTGGGACAAGGCGTGAAAAACTGTTTTTT
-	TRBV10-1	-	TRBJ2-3	CASSELSSSSTDTQYF	TGCGCCAGCAGTGAGCTTTCCTCGAGCAGCACAGATACGCAGTATTTT
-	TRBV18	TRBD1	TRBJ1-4	CASSAGQGPEKLFF	TGTGCCAGCTCTGCGGGACAGGGACCGGAAAAACTGTTTTTT
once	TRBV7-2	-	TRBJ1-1	CASSLARRQNTEAFF	TGTGCCAGCAGCTTAGCCCGAAGACAGAACACTGAAGCTTTCTTT
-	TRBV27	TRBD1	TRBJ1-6	CASSLRDSSYNSPLHF	TGTGCCAGCAGTCTCCGGGACAGCTCCTATAATTCACCCCTCCACTTT
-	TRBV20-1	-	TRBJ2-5	CSADSGETQYF	TGCAGTGCTGACTCGGGGGAGACCCAGTACTTC
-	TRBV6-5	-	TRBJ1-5	CASSYGRNQPQHF	TGTGCCAGCAGTTACGGTAGAAATCAGCCCCAGCATTTT
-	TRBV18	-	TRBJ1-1	CASSPRQNTEAFF	TGTGCCAGCTCACCACGACAGAACACTGAAGCTTTCTTT
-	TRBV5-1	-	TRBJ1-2	CASSPLREDGYTF	TGCGCCAGCAGCCCCCTCAGGGAGGATGGCTACACCTTC
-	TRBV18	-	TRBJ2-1	CASSPPAGKLFF	TGTGCCAGCTCACCACCCGCCGGGAAGCTGTTCTTC
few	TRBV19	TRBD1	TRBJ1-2	CASSILQGADYGYTF	TGTGCCAGTAGTATTCTCCAGGGGGCGGACTATGGCTACACCTTC
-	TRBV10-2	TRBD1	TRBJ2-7	CASSFAGTGGYEQYF	TGCGCCAGCAGTTTCGCCGGGACAGGGGGGTACGAGCAGTACTTC
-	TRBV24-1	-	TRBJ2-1	CATSRGASSYNEQFF	TGTGCCACCTCCCGGGGGGCGAGTAGTTACAATGAGCAGTTCTTC
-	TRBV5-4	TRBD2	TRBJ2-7	CASSLARGGDYEQYF	TGTGCCAGCAGCTTGGCCCGGGGGGGGGATTACGAGCAGTACTTC
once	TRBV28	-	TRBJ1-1	CASSLPTRVAFF	TGTGCCAGCAGTTTACCGACCCGGGTAGCTTTCTTT
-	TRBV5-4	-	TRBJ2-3	CASSNQDREGDTQYF	TGTGCCAGCAGCAATCAGGACAGGGAGGGGGATACGCAGTATTTT
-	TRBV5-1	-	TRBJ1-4	CASSSWTVSTNEKLFF	TGCGCCAGCAGCTCGTGGACAGTATCAACTAATGAAAAACTGTTTTTT
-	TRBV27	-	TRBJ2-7	CASSSFGGGSYEQYF	TGTGCCAGCAGTTCTTTTGGGGGCGGCTCCTACGAGCAGTACTTC
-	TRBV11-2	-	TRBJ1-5	CASSLERSQPQHF	TGTGCCAGCAGCTTAGAGAGGTCTCAGCCCCAGCATTTT
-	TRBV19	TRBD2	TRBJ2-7	CASSTQAGGRYEQYF	TGTGCCAGTAGTACCCAAGCGGGGGGGCGGTACGAGCAGTACTTC
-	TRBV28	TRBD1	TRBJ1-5	CASRTGDQPQHF	TGTGCCAGTCGGACAGGGGATCAGCCCCAGCATTTT
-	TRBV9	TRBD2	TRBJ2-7	CASSARDYSYEQYF	TGTGCCAGCAGCGCCCGGGACTACTCTTACGAGCAGTACTTC
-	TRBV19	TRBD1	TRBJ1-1	CASSIVGTGGTEAFF	TGTGCCAGTAGTATAGTTGGGACAGGGGGCACTGAAGCTTTCTTT
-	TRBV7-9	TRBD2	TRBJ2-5	CASSIRLAGETQYF	TGTGCCAGCAGCATCCGACTAGCGGGGGAGACCCAGTACTTC
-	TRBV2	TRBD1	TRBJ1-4	CASDRANEKLFF	TGTGCCAGCGACAGGGCTAATGAAAAACTGTTTTTT
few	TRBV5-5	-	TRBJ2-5	CASSLNDLVGDRETQYF	TGTGCCAGCAGCTTGAATGATTTGGTCGGGGATCGAGAGACCCAGTACTTC
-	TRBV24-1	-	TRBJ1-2	CATSAGGSGYTF	TGTGCCACCAGTGCTGGAGGTTCCGGCTACACCTTC
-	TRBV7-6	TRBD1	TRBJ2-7	CASSTGTGPNEQYF	TGTGCCAGCAGCACCGGGACAGGGCCCAACGAGCAGTACTTC
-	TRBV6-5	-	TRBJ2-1	CASSNSLTDEQFF	TGTGCCAGCAGCAATAGCTTAACCGATGAGCAGTTCTTC
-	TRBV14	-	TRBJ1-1	CASSLAGQGNTEAFF	TGTGCCAGCAGTCTTGCGGGGCAGGGGAACACTGAAGCTTTCTTT
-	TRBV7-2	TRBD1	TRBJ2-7	CASSFLGTGVKGSYEQYF	TGTGCCAGCAGCTTCTTAGGGACAGGGGTAAAGGGTTCCTACGAGCAGTACTTC
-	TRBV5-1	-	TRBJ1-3	CASSLMATRDTIYF	TGCGCCAGCAGCTTGATGGCTACGCGGGACACCATATATTTT
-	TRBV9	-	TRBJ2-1	CASSVGGAGALNEQFF	TGTGCCAGCAGCGTAGGGGGGGCGGGAGCTCTCAATGAGCAGTTCTTC
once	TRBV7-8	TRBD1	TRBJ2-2	CASSLGWQGAGTGELFF	TGTGCCAGCAGCTTAGGGTGGCAGGGGGCGGGCACCGGGGAGCTGTTTTTT
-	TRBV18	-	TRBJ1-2	CASSPYGTDVHGYTF	TGTGCCAGCTCACCGTACGGGACTGATGTTCATGGCTACACCTTC
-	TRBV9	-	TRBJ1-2	CASSVVSLSANYGYTF	TGTGCCAGCAGCGTAGTTTCCCTCTCCGCGAACTATGGCTACACCTTC
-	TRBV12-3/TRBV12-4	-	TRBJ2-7	CASSLGSSYEQYF	TGTGCCAGCAGTTTAGGGAGCTCCTACGAGCAGTACTTC
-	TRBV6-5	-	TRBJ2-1	CASSGGLSSYNEQFF	TGTGCCAGCAGCGGTGGACTGAGCTCCTACAATGAGCAGTTCTTC
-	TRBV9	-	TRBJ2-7	CASSTDSHSYEQYF	TGTGCCAGCAGCACGGACAGCCACTCCTACGAGCAGTACTTC
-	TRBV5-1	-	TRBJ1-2	CASSPGESSYGYTF	TGCGCCAGCAGCCCGGGAGAGTCCAGCTATGGCTACACCTTC
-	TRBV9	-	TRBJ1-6	CASSAPGNSPLHF	TGTGCCAGCAGCGCGCCCGGGAATTCACCCCTCCACTTT
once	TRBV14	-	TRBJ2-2	CASSQQLVMGGELFF	TGTGCCAGCAGCCAACAACTAGTCATGGGCGGGGAGCTGTTTTTT